This T cell receptor beta chain comes out of a study of T cells in Graves' hyperthyroidism and ophthalmopathy. This CDR3 spans 16 amino acids. V shed 2 bases and J shed 5 bases, with 16 bases lying between them. The V gene's germline CDR1 is MNHNS and CDR2 SASEGT. Amplified TCR beta CDR3 regions came from RNA transcripts. A set of HTBI primers served as the primers for a first-round RT-PCR of the TCR CDR3. MiXCR, applied by TCRdb to the multiplex PCR reads, yields one record per CDR3 protein. The table records hundreds of thousands of distinct CDR3 sequences, around 20% of them present only once. This clonotype occurred many times.

V is TRBV6-1 and J is TRBJ1-5, with D perhaps matching TRBD1 (6 bases). This receptor was identified in a woman between 45 and 60 years old with Graves' hyperthyroidism that later progressed to Graves' ophthalmopathy. Sequencing input: blood. The CDR3: CASSEYRVGADQPQHF. CDR3 bases: TGTGCCAGCAGTGAATACAGGGTTGGGGCAGATCAGCCCCAGCATTTT.